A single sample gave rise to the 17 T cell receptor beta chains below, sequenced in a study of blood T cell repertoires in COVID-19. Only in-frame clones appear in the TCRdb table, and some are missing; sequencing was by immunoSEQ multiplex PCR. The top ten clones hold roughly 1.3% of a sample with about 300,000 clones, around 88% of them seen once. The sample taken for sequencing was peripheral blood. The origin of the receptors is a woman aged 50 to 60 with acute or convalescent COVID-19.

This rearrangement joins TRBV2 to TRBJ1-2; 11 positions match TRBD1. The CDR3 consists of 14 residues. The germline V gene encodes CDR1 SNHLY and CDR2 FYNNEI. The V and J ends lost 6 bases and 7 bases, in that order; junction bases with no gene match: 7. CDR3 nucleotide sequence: TGTGCCAGCAGGGACGGACAGGGGGCGCGTGGCTACACCTTC. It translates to CASRDGQGARGYTF.

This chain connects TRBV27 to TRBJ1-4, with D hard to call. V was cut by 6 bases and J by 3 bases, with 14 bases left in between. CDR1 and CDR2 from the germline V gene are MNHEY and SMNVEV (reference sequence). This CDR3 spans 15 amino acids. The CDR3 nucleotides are TGTGCCAGCAGCACTTCCTGGTCTGCTAATGAAAAACTGTTTTTT. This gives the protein CASSTSWSANEKLFF.

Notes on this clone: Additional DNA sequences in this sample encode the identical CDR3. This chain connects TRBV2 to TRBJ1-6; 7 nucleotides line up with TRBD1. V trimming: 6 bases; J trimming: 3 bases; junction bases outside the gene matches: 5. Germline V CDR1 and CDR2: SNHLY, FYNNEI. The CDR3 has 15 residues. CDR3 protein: CASSGQGVYNSPLHF. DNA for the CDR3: TGTGCCAGCAGCGGCCAGGGGGTCTATAATTCACCCCTCCACTTT.

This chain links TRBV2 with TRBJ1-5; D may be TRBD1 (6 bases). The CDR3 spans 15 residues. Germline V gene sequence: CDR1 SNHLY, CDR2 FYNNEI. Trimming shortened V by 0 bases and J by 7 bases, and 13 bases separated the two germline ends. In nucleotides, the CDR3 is TGTGCCAGCAGTGAAGCGGGGGGGGCACGGCAGCCCCAGCATTTT. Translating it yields CASSEAGGARQPQHF. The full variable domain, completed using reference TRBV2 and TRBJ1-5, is EPEVTQTPSHQVTQMGQEVILRCVPISNHLYFYWYRQILGQKVEFLVSFYNNEISEKSEIFDDQFSVERPDGSNFTLKIRSTKLEDSAMYFCASSEAGGARQPQHFGDGTRLSIL.

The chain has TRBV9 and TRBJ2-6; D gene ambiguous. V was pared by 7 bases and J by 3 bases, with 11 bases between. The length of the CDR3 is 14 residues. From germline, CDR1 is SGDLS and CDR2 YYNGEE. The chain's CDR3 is CASSPLSGANVLTF. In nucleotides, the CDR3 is TGTGCCAGCTCTCCTCTGAGTGGGGCCAACGTCCTGACTTTC.

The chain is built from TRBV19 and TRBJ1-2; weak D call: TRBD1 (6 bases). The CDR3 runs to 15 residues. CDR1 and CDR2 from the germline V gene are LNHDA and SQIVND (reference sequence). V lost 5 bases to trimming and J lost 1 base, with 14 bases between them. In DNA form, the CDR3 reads TGTGCCAGTAGTCCCCAGACGGACAGTAACTATGGCTACACCTTC. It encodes CASSPQTDSNYGYTF.

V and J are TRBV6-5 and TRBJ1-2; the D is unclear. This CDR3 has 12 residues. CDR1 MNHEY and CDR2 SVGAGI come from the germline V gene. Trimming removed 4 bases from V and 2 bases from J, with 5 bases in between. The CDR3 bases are TGTGCCAGCAGTTCAATGAACTATGGCTACACCTTC. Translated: CASSSMNYGYTF.

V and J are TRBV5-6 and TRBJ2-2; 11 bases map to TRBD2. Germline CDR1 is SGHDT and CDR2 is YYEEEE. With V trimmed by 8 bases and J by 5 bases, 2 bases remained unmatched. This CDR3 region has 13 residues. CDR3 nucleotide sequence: TGTGCCAGTTTAGCGGGAGGGACCGGGGAGCTGTTTTTT. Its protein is CASLAGGTGELFF.

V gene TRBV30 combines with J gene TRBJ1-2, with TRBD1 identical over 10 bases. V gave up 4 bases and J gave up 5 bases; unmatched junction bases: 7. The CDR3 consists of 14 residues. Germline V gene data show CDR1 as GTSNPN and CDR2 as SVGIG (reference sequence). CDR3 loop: CAWMDRGTQYGYTF. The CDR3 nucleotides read TGTGCCTGGATGGACAGGGGGACTCAGTATGGCTACACCTTC.

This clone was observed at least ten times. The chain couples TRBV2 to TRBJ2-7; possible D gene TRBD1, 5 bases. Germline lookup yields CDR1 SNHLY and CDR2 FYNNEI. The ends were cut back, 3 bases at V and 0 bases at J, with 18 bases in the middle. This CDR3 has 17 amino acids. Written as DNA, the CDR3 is TGTGCCAGCAGTGAGAGGACATTATTACAAAGCTCCTACGAGCAGTACTTC. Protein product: CASSERTLLQSSYEQYF.

The CDR3 region has the DNA TGTGCCTGGGCCCTTCGGGACTATGGCTACACCTTC. This gives the protein CAWALRDYGYTF. The V and J genes are TRBV30 and TRBJ1-2; D is unresolved. V lost 5 bases and J 3 bases, leaving 10 bases between the germline ends. The germline V gene encodes CDR1 GTSNPN and CDR2 SVGIG (reference sequence). CDR3 size: 12 residues.

The CDR3 loop reads CASRTERDRYASGNTIYF. For the CDR3, the DNA is TGTGCCAGTAGGACCGAAAGGGACAGATACGCCTCTGGAAACACCATATATTTT. The V call is TRBV19, the J call TRBJ1-3; 7 nucleotides align to TRBD1. Germline-derived CDR1 and CDR2 are LNHDA and SQIVND (reference sequence). This CDR3 contains 18 residues. Germline trimming cut 6 bases from V and 0 bases from J; bases unmatched to any gene: 14.

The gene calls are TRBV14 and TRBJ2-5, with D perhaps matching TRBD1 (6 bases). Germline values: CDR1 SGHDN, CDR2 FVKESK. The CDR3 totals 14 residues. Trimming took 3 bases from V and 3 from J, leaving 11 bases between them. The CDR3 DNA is TGTGCCAGCAGCCACGGGACATGGAAAGAGACCCAGTACTTC. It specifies CASSHGTWKETQYF.

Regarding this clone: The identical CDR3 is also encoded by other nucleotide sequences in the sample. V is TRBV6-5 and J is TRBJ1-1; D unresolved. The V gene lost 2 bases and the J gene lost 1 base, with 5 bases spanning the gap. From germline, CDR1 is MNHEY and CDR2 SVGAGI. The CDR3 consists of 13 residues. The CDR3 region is CASSYQKNTEAFF. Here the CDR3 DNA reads TGTGCCAGCAGTTACCAGAAGAACACTGAAGCTTTCTTT.

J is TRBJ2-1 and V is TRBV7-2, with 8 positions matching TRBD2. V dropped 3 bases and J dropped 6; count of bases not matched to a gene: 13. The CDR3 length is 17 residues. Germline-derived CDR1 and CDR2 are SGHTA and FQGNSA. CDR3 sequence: CASSFRIAGPGSNEQFF. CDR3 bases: TGTGCCAGCAGCTTTAGGATAGCGGGGCCCGGGAGCAATGAGCAGTTCTTC.

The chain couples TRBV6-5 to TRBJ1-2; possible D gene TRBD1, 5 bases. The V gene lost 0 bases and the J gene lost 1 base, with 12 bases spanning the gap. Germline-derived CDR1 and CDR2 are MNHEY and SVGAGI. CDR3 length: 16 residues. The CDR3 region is CASSYSWGGGNYGYTF. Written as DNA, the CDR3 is TGTGCCAGCAGTTACTCCTGGGGGGGTGGTAACTATGGCTACACCTTC.

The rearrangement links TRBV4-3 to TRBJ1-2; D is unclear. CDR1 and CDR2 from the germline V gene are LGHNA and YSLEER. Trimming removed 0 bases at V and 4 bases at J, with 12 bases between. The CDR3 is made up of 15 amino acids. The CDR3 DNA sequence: TGCGCCAGCAGCCAAGATCGGCTGGGCTCCTATGGCTACACCTTC. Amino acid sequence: CASSQDRLGSYGYTF.